This T cell receptor beta chain was obtained from a study of blood T cell repertoires in COVID-19. Looking at the study overall: Both acute and convalescent COVID-19 samples were obtained from the United States, Italy and Spain. In each case, the material was cDNA or gDNA derived from T cells, B-cell-depleted T cells, or PBMCs.

Per the study methods: Reference gene primer amplification gave estimated nucleated cell counts. TCRdb's table, derived via immunoSEQ multiplex PCR, lists solely in-frame clones and lacks some. V and J calls plus clone size are reproduced from that table; the DNA served to infer D and trimming. This sample yields approximately 94,000 clones, of which roughly 84% are seen a single time; roughly 25% belongs to the top ten. The CDR3 is made up of 14 amino acids. CDR1 is LGHDT and CDR2 is YNNKEL in the germline V gene (reference sequence). V lost 0 bases and J lost 5, with 10 bases in between. The chain carries TRBV3-1 (or the pseudogene TRBV3-2) and TRBJ1-2, with D possibly TRBD1 on 6 matching bases. Material for sequencing was peripheral blood. The receptor's source is a man in his 60s with acute or convalescent COVID-19. This chain's CDR3 is CASSQDWGPYGYTF. As DNA, the CDR3 is TGTGCCAGCAGCCAAGATTGGGGGCCATATGGCTACACCTTC.